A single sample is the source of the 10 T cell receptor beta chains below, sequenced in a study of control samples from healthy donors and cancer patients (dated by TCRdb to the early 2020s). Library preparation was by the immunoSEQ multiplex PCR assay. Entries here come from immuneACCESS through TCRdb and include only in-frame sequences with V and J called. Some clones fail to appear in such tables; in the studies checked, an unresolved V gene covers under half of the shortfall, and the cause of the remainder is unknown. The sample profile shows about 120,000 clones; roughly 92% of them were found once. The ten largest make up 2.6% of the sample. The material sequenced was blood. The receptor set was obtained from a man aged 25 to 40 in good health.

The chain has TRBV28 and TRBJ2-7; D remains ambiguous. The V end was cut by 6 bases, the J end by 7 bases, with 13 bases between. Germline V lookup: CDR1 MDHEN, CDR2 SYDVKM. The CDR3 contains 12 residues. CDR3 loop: CASSPVLGEQYF. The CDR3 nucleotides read TGTGCCAGCAGCCCTGTCCTTGGGGAGCAGTACTTC. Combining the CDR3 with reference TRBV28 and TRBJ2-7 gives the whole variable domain DVKVTQSSRYLVKRTGEKVFLECVQDMDHENMFWYRQDPGLGLRLIYFSYDVKMKEKGDIPEGYSVSREKKERFSLILESASTNQTSMYLCASSPVLGEQYFGPGTRLTVT.

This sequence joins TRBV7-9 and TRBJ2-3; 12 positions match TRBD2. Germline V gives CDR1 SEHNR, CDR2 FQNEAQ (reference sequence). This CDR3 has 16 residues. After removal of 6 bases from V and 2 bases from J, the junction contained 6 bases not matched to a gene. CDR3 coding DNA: TGTGCCAGCAGACGATCTAGCGGGGGGGCCACAGATACGCAGTATTTT. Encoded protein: CASRRSSGGATDTQYF.

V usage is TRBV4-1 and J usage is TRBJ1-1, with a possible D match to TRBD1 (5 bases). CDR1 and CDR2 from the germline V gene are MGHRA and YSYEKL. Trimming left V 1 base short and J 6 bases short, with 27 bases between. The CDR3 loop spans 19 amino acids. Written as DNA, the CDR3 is TGCGCCAGCAGCCAAGTGTCTCCACAGGTCTCAATTGGCGACTCTGAAGCTTTCTTT. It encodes CASSQVSPQVSIGDSEAFF.

The CDR3 region has the DNA TGTGCCAGCTCACCCAAGGACAGGGGGCAGGGGGAGCAGTTCTTC. The encoded protein is CASSPKDRGQGEQFF. V usage is TRBV18 and J usage is TRBJ2-1; 11 bases fit TRBD1. Germline CDR1 KGHSH, CDR2 LQKENI. J lost 10 bases, V lost 3 bases, and 8 bases had no gene match. CDR3 length equals 15 residues.

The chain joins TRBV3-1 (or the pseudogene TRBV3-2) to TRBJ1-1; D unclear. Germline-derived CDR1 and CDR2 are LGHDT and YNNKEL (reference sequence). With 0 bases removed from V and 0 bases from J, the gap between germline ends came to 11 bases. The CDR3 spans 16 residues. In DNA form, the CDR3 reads TGTGCCAGCAGCCAAGATCGTACAGAACTGAACACTGAAGCTTTCTTT. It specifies CASSQDRTELNTEAFF.

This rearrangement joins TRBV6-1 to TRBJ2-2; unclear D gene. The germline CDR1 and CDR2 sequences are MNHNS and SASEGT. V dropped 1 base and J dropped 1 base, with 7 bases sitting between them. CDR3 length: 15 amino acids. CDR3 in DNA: TGTGCCAGCAGTGAAGAGTGGGAGAACACCGGGGAGCTGTTTTTT. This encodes CASSEEWENTGELFF.

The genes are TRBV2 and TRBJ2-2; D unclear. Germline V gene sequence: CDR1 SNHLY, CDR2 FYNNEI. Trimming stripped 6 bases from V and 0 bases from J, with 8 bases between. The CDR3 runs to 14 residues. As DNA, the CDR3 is TGTGCCAGCAGCTCACATACGAACACCGGGGAGCTGTTTTTT. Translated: CASSSHTNTGELFF.

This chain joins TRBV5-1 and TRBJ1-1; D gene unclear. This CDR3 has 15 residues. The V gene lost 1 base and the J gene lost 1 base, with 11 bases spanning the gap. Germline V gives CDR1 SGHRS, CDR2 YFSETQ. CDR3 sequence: CASSLSPQPNTEAFF. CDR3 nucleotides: TGCGCCAGCAGCTTGTCACCTCAGCCGAACACTGAAGCTTTCTTT.

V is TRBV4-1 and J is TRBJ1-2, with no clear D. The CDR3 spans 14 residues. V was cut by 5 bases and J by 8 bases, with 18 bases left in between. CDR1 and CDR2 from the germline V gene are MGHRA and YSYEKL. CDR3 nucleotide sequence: TGCGCCAGCAGCTCCGGACCCAGAACGCGGGGCTACACCTTC. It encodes CASSSGPRTRGYTF.

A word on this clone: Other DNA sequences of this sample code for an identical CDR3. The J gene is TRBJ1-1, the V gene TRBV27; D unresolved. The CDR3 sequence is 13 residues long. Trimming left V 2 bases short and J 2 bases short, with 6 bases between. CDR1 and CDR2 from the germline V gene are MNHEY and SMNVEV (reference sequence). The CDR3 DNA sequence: TGTGCCAGCAGTTTACGGAGAAACACTGAAGCTTTCTTT. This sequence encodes CASSLRRNTEAFF.